This T cell receptor (beta chain) was identified during a study of shared clonotypes between healthy human individuals. Study-wide background: In total, the donors were two women and a few men aged 18 to 49.

There were only Caucasian adults among the donors, and all lived in Nashville, Tennessee. Assay execution took place at the deep level. The protocol was immunoSEQ multiplex PCR, while the TCRdb copy is restricted to in-frame clones and leaves out a portion. The sample includes about half a million clones, roughly 80% of them seen just once. A few counts support this clone. Its antigen is undetermined. Study conclusions and caveats: Clonotype sharing among the donors was expected to vary with sequencing depth.

Germline CDR1 and CDR2: SGDLS and YYNGEE. The V gene lost 4 bases and the J gene lost 4 bases, with 11 bases spanning the gap. This CDR3 region has 13 residues. Sequenced material: PBMCs. The rearrangement uses TRBV9 and TRBJ1-2; perhaps TRBD1 as D (6 bases). This clonotype was obtained from a woman in her thirties or forties in good health. Some clones in this sample may be carry-over from other donors' samples. The CDR3 sequence: CASSSRQAYGYTF. Written as DNA, the CDR3 is TGTGCCAGCAGCTCCCGACAGGCCTATGGCTACACCTTC.